The 30 T cell receptor beta chains presented below share a single source sample, sequenced in a study of cytomegalovirus exposure and HLA in healthy donors. Both 60 Vbeta primers and 13 Jbeta primers went into the PCR. Sequencing was performed with immunoSEQ multiplex PCR; in TCRdb, only in-frame clones are kept and a portion is missing. The data show under 200,000 clones, 80% to 90% seen once. Source material: PBMCs. These receptors were taken from a woman aged 18-29 years in good health and CMV-seronegative.

V is TRBV28 and J is TRBJ2-3, with 8 bases that match TRBD1. With 8 bases clipped from V and 5 bases from J, the junction kept 12 bases outside the gene matches. Germline-derived CDR1 and CDR2 are MDHEN and SYDVKM. This CDR3 is built from 15 residues. CDR3 nucleotides: TGTGCCAGCTCTCCCCCAGGACAGGGCAGAGATACGCAGTATTTT. Its translation is CASSPPGQGRDTQYF.

This clone was detected a few times. The chain links TRBV20-1 to TRBJ2-1; D not certain. The CDR3 consists of 11 residues. Deletions cut 3 bases from V and 8 bases from J, with 8 bases between. Germline CDR1 is DFQATT and CDR2 is SNEGSKA (reference sequence). The CDR3 is CSASPGHEQFF. The CDR3 DNA is TGCAGTGCTAGCCCCGGTCATGAGCAGTTCTTC.

The chain links TRBV7-9 to TRBJ2-1; 10 bases line up with TRBD2. V trimming: 1 base; J trimming: 5 bases; junction bases outside the gene matches: 14. The CDR3 loop spans 19 amino acids. Germline CDR1 is SEHNR and CDR2 is FQNEAQ (reference sequence). The DNA of the CDR3 is TGTGCCAGCAGCTTAGGCTATGCTAGCGGGAGCTTGGGTGACAATGAGCAGTTCTTC. Translation gives CASSLGYASGSLGDNEQFF.

This clone was observed once. V usage is TRBV28 and J usage is TRBJ2-1; 9 nucleotides line up with TRBD1. J lost 6 bases, V lost 5 bases, and 11 bases had no gene match. The CDR3 contains 16 residues. Per the germline V gene, CDR1 is MDHEN and CDR2 is SYDVKM. DNA of the CDR3: TGTGCCAGCAGTCAGCCGGGGACAGGGTCGTTCAATGAGCAGTTCTTC. It specifies CASSQPGTGSFNEQFF.

The chain couples TRBV27 to TRBJ2-1, with D possibly TRBD1 on 5 matching bases. V lost 6 bases to trimming and J lost 0 bases, with 12 bases between them. From germline, CDR1 is MNHEY and CDR2 SMNVEV (reference sequence). This CDR3 comprises 15 residues. The CDR3 DNA sequence: TGTGCCAGCAGCTCGGACATGAGCTCCTACAATGAGCAGTTCTTC. It translates to CASSSDMSSYNEQFF.

This rearrangement joins TRBV28 to TRBJ1-1; no clear D. This CDR3 has 14 residues. From germline, CDR1 is MDHEN and CDR2 SYDVKM. The V end was cut by 5 bases, the J end by 1 base, with 11 bases between. CDR3 in DNA: TGTGCCAGCAGTCAGCGCCTGGGGAACACTGAAGCTTTCTTT. This translates into CASSQRLGNTEAFF.

The chain joins TRBV15 to TRBJ1-2; 7 positions match TRBD1. This CDR3 is built from 17 residues. Looked up from germline, CDR1 is LNHNV and CDR2 is YYDKDF (reference sequence). V gave up 0 bases and J gave up 8 bases; unmatched junction bases: 15. CDR3 protein: CATSRDLGQEPKGGYTF. The CDR3 coding sequence is TGTGCCACCAGCAGAGATCTAGGACAGGAGCCAAAGGGAGGCTACACCTTC.

The chain links TRBV27 to TRBJ2-7; 8 positions agree with TRBD1. The CDR3 spans 13 residues. CDR1 MNHEY and CDR2 SMNVEV come from the germline V gene (reference sequence). V lost 6 bases to trimming and J lost 3 bases; unmatched junction nucleotides: 4. The CDR3 here is CASRQGAFYEQYF. In nucleotides, the CDR3 is TGTGCCAGCAGGCAGGGGGCCTTCTACGAGCAGTACTTC.

The chain combines TRBV7-9 with TRBJ2-2; 8 bases match TRBD2. The CDR3 extends over 15 amino acids. Germline CDR1 SEHNR, CDR2 FQNEAQ (reference sequence). The V gene end was trimmed by 5 bases and the J gene end by 4 bases; junction bases not matched to a gene: 6. The CDR3 coding sequence is TGTGCCAGCAGCCAAGCGGGAGTCGTCACCGGGGAGCTGTTTTTT. Translated: CASSQAGVVTGELFF.

The gene calls are TRBV25-1 and TRBJ2-6; maybe TRBD2 (5 bases). This CDR3 has 15 residues. Trimming cost V 5 bases and J 1 base, with 9 bases left between them. Germline loops: CDR1 MGHDK, CDR2 SYGVNS. The CDR3 sequence: CASSTGRSGANVLTF. CDR3 in DNA: TGTGCCAGCAGTACGGGAAGGTCTGGGGCCAACGTCCTGACTTTC.

The genes are TRBV10-3 and TRBJ2-1; D is possibly TRBD2 (6 bases). In germline, CDR1 is ENHRY, CDR2 SYGVKD. The CDR3 consists of 14 residues. Trimming left V 2 bases short and J 5 bases short, with 10 bases between. The CDR3 loop reads CAISEQVADNEQFF. The CDR3 bases are TGTGCCATCAGTGAGCAAGTAGCGGACAATGAGCAGTTCTTC.

V is TRBV27 and J is TRBJ1-6; possibly TRBD1 for D (5 bases). This CDR3 has 15 amino acids. Trimming removed 5 bases from V and 7 bases from J, with 15 bases in between. Germline V gene sequence: CDR1 MNHEY, CDR2 SMNVEV (reference sequence). As DNA, the CDR3 is TGTGCCAGCAGTAAATTTGACAAGGGGAATTCACCCCTCCACTTT. It yields the protein CASSKFDKGNSPLHF.

The chain uses TRBV18 and TRBJ2-5; TRBD1 is a possible D gene (5 bases). The germline V gene encodes CDR1 KGHSH and CDR2 LQKENI. The length of the CDR3 is 13 residues. Trimming removed 5 bases at V and 2 bases at J, with 9 bases between. The CDR3 DNA follows: TGTGCCAGCTCAAGGGGCCTACAAGAGACCCAGTACTTC. Translating gives CASSRGLQETQYF.

This clone was seen only once. V usage is TRBV21-1 and J usage is TRBJ2-7; the table names TRBD2, a call not compared with the DNA. TRBV21-1 represents a pseudogene. The CDR3 loop spans 13 amino acids. CDR3 sequence (DNA): TGTGATAGCACTAGCAGGCACTCCTACGAGCAGTACTTC. It codes for CDSTSRHSYEQYF.

Here the CDR3 reads CASSSGLVSVWQFF. The CDR3 DNA is TGTGCCAGCAGCTCCGGACTAGTCAGTGTCTGGCAGTTCTTC. This chain connects TRBV7-2 to TRBJ2-1; 7 nucleotides line up with TRBD2. The CDR3 sequence is 14 residues long. Unmatched junction bases numbered 12, after V lost 4 bases and J lost 12 bases. Per germline, CDR1 SGHTA and CDR2 FQGNSA.

The rearrangement joins TRBV19 to TRBJ2-7; the D is unclear. Germline CDR1 LNHDA, CDR2 SQIVND (reference sequence). The CDR3 has 13 residues. The ends were cut back, 3 bases at V and 1 base at J, with 7 bases in the middle. CDR3 loop: CASSMAESYEQYF. CDR3 nucleotides: TGTGCCAGTAGTATGGCTGAATCCTACGAGCAGTACTTC.

The chain joins TRBV28 to TRBJ2-7; tentatively, D is TRBD2 (6 bases). Per the germline V gene, CDR1 is MDHEN and CDR2 is SYDVKM. CDR3 length equals 22 residues. The V end lost 6 bases, the J end lost 2 bases, and 38 bases lay between the germline ends. CDR3 bases: TGTGCCAGCAGCCAAACCAGTGATCGTAGAGGGAGCGGGCGCCCTACACCCTACGAGCAGTACTTC. Its translation is CASSQTSDRRGSGRPTPYEQYF.

The V gene is TRBV6-4, the J gene TRBJ2-6; no reliable D call. This CDR3 is built from 16 residues. The germline V gene encodes CDR1 MRHNA and CDR2 SNTAGT. The germline V and J ends were trimmed by 8 bases and 1 base, with 15 bases remaining between them. The CDR3 region is CASQPTTGSGANVLTF. CDR3 in DNA: TGTGCCAGCCAACCTACGACTGGATCTGGGGCCAACGTCCTGACTTTC.

This chain joins TRBV7-3 and TRBJ2-7, with a weak D call TRBD2 (6 bases). CDR3 length: 16 amino acids. The ends were cut back, 5 bases at V and 0 bases at J, with 17 bases in the middle. Looked up from germline, CDR1 is SGHTA and CDR2 is FQGTGA. The CDR3 coding sequence is TGTGCCAGCAGCCCCGGGGGAGCCCAAAGCTCCTACGAGCAGTACTTC. It specifies CASSPGGAQSSYEQYF.

This clone has only a few counts. The chain carries TRBV28 and TRBJ2-2; 8 positions match TRBD1. Losses at the gene ends were 3 bases for V and 4 bases for J; bases not matched to a gene: 7. CDR1 is MDHEN, CDR2 SYDVKM, per germline. This CDR3 spans 16 amino acids. As DNA, the CDR3 is TGTGCCAGCAGTTTCCGACAGGGGAGGACCACCGGGGAGCTGTTTTTT. Encoded protein: CASSFRQGRTTGELFF.

This clone was seen a few times. The chain combines TRBV12-5 with TRBJ2-2; TRBD1 aligns across 10 bases. The germline gives CDR1 LGHNT, CDR2 FRNRAP. The V segment lost 10 bases and the J segment 4 bases; nucleotides outside the gene matches: 6. CDR3 size: 14 residues. The CDR3 DNA follows: TGTGCTACCGGGACAGGGGTCGGCACCGGGGAGCTGTTTTTT. Protein product: CATGTGVGTGELFF.

The V call is TRBV30, the J call TRBJ2-1; the match to TRBD2 covers 9 bases. Germline CDR1 is GTSNPN and CDR2 is SVGIG (reference sequence). J was trimmed by 3 bases and V by 5 bases; bases with no gene match: 8. The CDR3 runs 15 residues. CDR3 sequence reads: CAWGPGLADYNEQFF. CDR3 coding DNA: TGTGCCTGGGGCCCGGGACTAGCCGACTACAATGAGCAGTTCTTC.

The CDR3 loop is CASRSAGDTQYF. DNA for the CDR3: TGTGCCAGCAGGTCAGCGGGAGATACGCAGTATTTT. The chain carries TRBV7-2 and TRBJ2-3; D perhaps matches TRBD2 (6 bases). Germline CDR1 is SGHTA and CDR2 is FQGNSA. This CDR3 has 12 amino acids. V was pared by 6 bases and J by 5 bases, with 9 bases between. Full variable domain (rest looked up from reference TRBV7-2 and TRBJ2-3): GAGVSQSPSNKVTEKGKDVELRCDPISGHTALYWYRQSLGQGLEFLIYFQGNSAPDKSGLPSDRFSAERTGGSVSTLTIQRTQQEDSAVYLCASRSAGDTQYFGPGTRLTVL.

The rearrangement uses TRBV28 and TRBJ1-5, with D possibly being TRBD1 (5 bases). This CDR3 region has 12 residues. Germline V CDR1 and CDR2: MDHEN, SYDVKM. V lost 7 bases, J lost 6 bases, and 10 bases lay in between. CDR3: CASNRGSQPQHF. The CDR3, as DNA: TGTGCCAGCAACCGGGGGTCTCAGCCCCAGCATTTT. Full variable domain (missing parts from reference TRBV28 and TRBJ1-5): DVKVTQSSRYLVKRTGEKVFLECVQDMDHENMFWYRQDPGLGLRLIYFSYDVKMKEKGDIPEGYSVSREKKERFSLILESASTNQTSMYLCASNRGSQPQHFGDGTRLSIL.

The rearrangement joins TRBV7-9 to TRBJ2-3, with 10 positions matching TRBD2. The germline gives CDR1 SEHNR, CDR2 FQNEAQ (reference sequence). The CDR3 is 17 amino acids. The V segment lost 2 bases and the J segment 4 bases; nucleotides outside the gene matches: 9. Here the CDR3 reads CASSLPRGAGGSDTQYF. CDR3 bases: TGTGCCAGCAGCTTACCGAGGGGAGCGGGAGGGTCAGATACGCAGTATTTT.

The rearrangement links TRBV2 to TRBJ1-1, with D unresolved. The CDR3 runs 14 residues. From germline, CDR1 is SNHLY and CDR2 FYNNEI. V lost 7 bases to trimming and J lost 7 bases, with 19 bases between them. This chain's CDR3 is CASTEPRGNFEAFF. The DNA for the CDR3 is TGTGCCAGCACCGAACCGCGGGGAAATTTTGAAGCTTTCTTT.

The chain links TRBV4-3 to TRBJ2-3, with 8 bases fitting TRBD2. The CDR3 covers 17 residues. Trimming took 3 bases from V and 6 from J; bases not matched to a gene: 14. The germline CDR1 and CDR2 sequences are LGHNA and YSLEER. CDR3 coding DNA: TGCGCCAGCAGCCAGGAAACTAGCGGAGGAGGGCGGGATACGCAGTATTTT. Its translation is CASSQETSGGGRDTQYF.

This clone was found a few times. The chain recombines TRBV2 with TRBJ2-7; 10 bases map to TRBD2. J was trimmed by 5 bases and V by 4 bases; bases with no gene match: 8. The CDR3 has 15 residues. CDR1 and CDR2 (germline): SNHLY, FYNNEI. This CDR3 is CASSAQLAGYNEQYF. The CDR3 region has the DNA TGTGCCAGCAGTGCCCAACTAGCGGGATACAACGAGCAGTACTTC.

The chain joins TRBV27 to TRBJ2-1; D perhaps matches TRBD2 (6 bases). The germline V gene has CDR1 MNHEY and CDR2 SMNVEV (reference sequence). The CDR3 covers 15 residues. Trimming cost V 5 bases and J 0 bases, with 11 bases left between them. CDR3 DNA: TGTGCCAGCAGTGACGACGGGAGCTCCTACAATGAGCAGTTCTTC. Amino acid sequence: CASSDDGSSYNEQFF.

The chain recombines TRBV7-9 with TRBJ2-3, with 11 bases matching TRBD2. The J segment lost 2 bases and the V segment lost 2 bases, leaving 6 bases of the junction unmatched. The CDR3 has 17 residues. The germline V gene encodes CDR1 SEHNR and CDR2 FQNEAQ (reference sequence). This CDR3 reads CASSLTSSGRTTDTQYF. The CDR3 DNA reads as TGTGCCAGCAGCTTAACCTCTAGCGGGAGGACCACAGATACGCAGTATTTT.